A selection of T cell receptor beta chains follows, all from one sample in a study of human T cells and chemical hapten exposure. TCRdb analysed the RACE reads with MiXCR anew, one entry per CDR3 protein. The sample consists of 35,000 to 50,000 distinct CDR3 sequences, roughly 12% of them appearing once. Sequenced here: whole blood, sampled in connection with sensitization to the hapten diphenylcyclopropenone (DPC). The receptor source for this set is a woman in her twenties or thirties with alopecia areata. Some clones in this sample may be carry-over from other donors' samples. Both conserved end residues are part of each CDR3. Fields, in order: CDR3 protein, CDR3 DNA, V gene, J gene, D gene, clone size. The D gene is left open where the match is weak. A clone size is listed for some rows: how often the clone was seen (once, few, many), or a class if it is expanded.

cdr3_aa: CASSQANIQYF; cdr3_nt: TGTGCCAGCAGCCAAGCCAACATTCAGTACTTC; v_call: TRBV6-2/TRBV6-3; j_call: TRBJ2-4; d_call: .; clone_size: .
cdr3_aa: CAISDIGESTYEQYF; cdr3_nt: TGTGCCATCAGTGATATAGGGGAATCGACCTACGAGCAGTACTTC; v_call: TRBV10-3; j_call: TRBJ2-7; d_call: .; clone_size: .
cdr3_aa: CSARDPSARGAGANVLTF; cdr3_nt: TGCAGTGCTAGAGACCCGTCCGCCAGGGGGGCTGGGGCCAACGTCCTGACTTTC; v_call: TRBV20-1; j_call: TRBJ2-6; d_call: .; clone_size: many
cdr3_aa: CASTTDGTGAVEQYF; cdr3_nt: TGTGCCAGCACCACCGACGGGACAGGGGCGGTCGAGCAGTACTTC; v_call: TRBV6-2/TRBV6-3; j_call: TRBJ2-7; d_call: TRBD1; clone_size: many
cdr3_aa: CASSVGAWTSGNEQFF; cdr3_nt: TGTGCCAGCAGCGTCGGCGCCTGGACTAGCGGCAATGAGCAGTTCTTC; v_call: TRBV9; j_call: TRBJ2-1; d_call: TRBD2; clone_size: few
cdr3_aa: CASSDLGVGEWEQYF; cdr3_nt: TGTGCCAGCAGTGACCTTGGGGTCGGGGAGTGGGAGCAGTACTTC; v_call: TRBV12-3/TRBV12-4; j_call: TRBJ2-7; d_call: .; clone_size: many
cdr3_aa: CASSPSLGGAFF; cdr3_nt: TGCGCCAGCAGTCCATCCTTAGGGGGAGCTTTCTTT; v_call: TRBV23-1; j_call: TRBJ1-1; d_call: .; clone_size: few
cdr3_aa: CASSPQRATGELFF; cdr3_nt: TGTGCCAGCTCACCCCAGAGAGCCACCGGGGAGCTGTTTTTT; v_call: TRBV18; j_call: TRBJ2-2; d_call: .; clone_size: few
cdr3_aa: CASRSNTGELFF; cdr3_nt: TGTGCCAGCAGATCGAACACCGGGGAGCTGTTTTTT; v_call: TRBV6-6; j_call: TRBJ2-2; d_call: .; clone_size: few
cdr3_aa: CASSLVAGGPETQYF; cdr3_nt: TGCGCCAGCAGCTTGGTTGCGGGAGGGCCAGAGACCCAGTACTTC; v_call: TRBV5-1; j_call: TRBJ2-5; d_call: TRBD2; clone_size: .
cdr3_aa: CASSQEWGQLYEQYF; cdr3_nt: TGCGCCAGCAGCCAAGAGTGGGGACAGCTCTACGAGCAGTACTTC; v_call: TRBV4-3; j_call: TRBJ2-7; d_call: TRBD1; clone_size: many
cdr3_aa: CSVDSLWGGNEQFF; cdr3_nt: TGCAGCGTTGATTCGCTTTGGGGTGGCAATGAGCAGTTCTTC; v_call: TRBV29-1; j_call: TRBJ2-1; d_call: .; clone_size: many
cdr3_aa: CASTGTSGIMNTQYF; cdr3_nt: TGTGCCAGCACTGGGACTAGCGGCATAATGAATACGCAGTATTTT; v_call: TRBV6-6; j_call: TRBJ2-3; d_call: TRBD2; clone_size: many
cdr3_aa: CASSSGGWNSPLHF; cdr3_nt: TGTGCCAGCAGCTCGGGCGGGTGGAATTCACCCCTCCACTTT; v_call: TRBV7-9; j_call: TRBJ1-6; d_call: .; clone_size: few
cdr3_aa: CASARASGTYEQYF; cdr3_nt: TGTGCCAGCGCCCGGGCTAGCGGGACCTACGAGCAGTACTTC; v_call: TRBV6-5; j_call: TRBJ2-7; d_call: TRBD2; clone_size: few
cdr3_aa: CASSDSPGSQHF; cdr3_nt: TGTGCCAGCTCCGACAGCCCGGGGTCCCAGCATTTT; v_call: TRBV28; j_call: TRBJ1-5; d_call: .; clone_size: many
cdr3_aa: CASSPNPTLTDTQYF; cdr3_nt: TGTGCCAGCAGTCCAAATCCGACCCTCACAGATACGCAGTATTTT; v_call: TRBV6-6; j_call: TRBJ2-3; d_call: .; clone_size: many
cdr3_aa: CSVRGSTDMQYF; cdr3_nt: TGCAGCGTTCGGGGATCCACAGATATGCAGTATTTT; v_call: TRBV29-1; j_call: TRBJ2-3; d_call: .; clone_size: .
cdr3_aa: CSARWEGNEQFF; cdr3_nt: TGCAGTGCTAGATGGGAAGGGAATGAGCAGTTCTTC; v_call: TRBV20-1; j_call: TRBJ2-1; d_call: .; clone_size: .
cdr3_aa: CASSLANREGLHGYTF; cdr3_nt: TGTGCCAGCAGCTTAGCAAACAGGGAAGGTCTTCATGGCTACACCTTC; v_call: TRBV7-2; j_call: TRBJ1-2; d_call: .; clone_size: many
cdr3_aa: CASSHGQGSEKLFF; cdr3_nt: TGTGCCAGCTCGCACGGACAGGGTAGTGAAAAACTGTTTTTT; v_call: TRBV18; j_call: TRBJ1-4; d_call: TRBD1; clone_size: few
cdr3_aa: CASSLSGFDEQFF; cdr3_nt: TGCGCCAGCAGCCTCTCAGGTTTCGATGAGCAGTTCTTC; v_call: TRBV4-3; j_call: TRBJ2-1; d_call: .; clone_size: many
cdr3_aa: CASSFGQGGRVF; cdr3_nt: TGTGCCAGCAGTTTCGGGCAGGGTGGTAGGGTCTTC; v_call: TRBV12-3/TRBV12-4; j_call: TRBJ2-1; d_call: .; clone_size: many
cdr3_aa: CATSAAHRGQVHGYTF; cdr3_nt: TGTGCCACCAGTGCGGCCCATCGGGGACAGGTCCATGGCTACACCTTC; v_call: TRBV24-1; j_call: TRBJ1-2; d_call: TRBD1; clone_size: few
cdr3_aa: CASSLEGAGANVLTF; cdr3_nt: TGTGCCAGCAGTCTAGAGGGGGCTGGGGCCAACGTCCTGACTTTC; v_call: TRBV6-6; j_call: TRBJ2-6; d_call: .; clone_size: medium-sized
cdr3_aa: CASSLAYGRGSYNEQFF; cdr3_nt: TGTGCCAGCAGCTTGGCCTACGGGAGGGGTTCCTACAATGAGCAGTTCTTC; v_call: TRBV5-4; j_call: TRBJ2-1; d_call: TRBD2; clone_size: many
cdr3_aa: CASSYPPRDTQYF; cdr3_nt: TGTGCCAGCAGTTACCCTCCGCGGGATACGCAGTATTTT; v_call: TRBV6-2/TRBV6-3; j_call: TRBJ2-3; d_call: .; clone_size: .
cdr3_aa: CASSFYQSISNEQFF; cdr3_nt: TGTGCCAGCAGTTTCTATCAATCTATTTCCAATGAGCAGTTCTTC; v_call: TRBV28; j_call: TRBJ2-1; d_call: .; clone_size: few
cdr3_aa: CASSPRLDWNTGELFF; cdr3_nt: TGTGCCAGCAGCCCTCGGCTAGACTGGAACACCGGGGAGCTGTTTTTT; v_call: TRBV3-1; j_call: TRBJ2-2; d_call: .; clone_size: few
cdr3_aa: CASSSRGTSEETQYF; cdr3_nt: TGTGCCAGCAGTTCCCGCGGGACTAGCGAGGAGACCCAGTACTTC; v_call: TRBV28; j_call: TRBJ2-5; d_call: TRBD2; clone_size: many
cdr3_aa: CSVEGPSDTQYF; cdr3_nt: TGCAGCGTTGAAGGTCCCTCAGATACGCAGTATTTT; v_call: TRBV29-1; j_call: TRBJ2-3; d_call: .; clone_size: many
cdr3_aa: CASLLAPGEQETQYF; cdr3_nt: TGCGCCAGCCTTTTGGCCCCGGGGGAGCAAGAGACCCAGTACTTC; v_call: TRBV5-1; j_call: TRBJ2-5; d_call: .; clone_size: few
cdr3_aa: CSITSGSWYEQYF; cdr3_nt: TGCAGCATCACTAGCGGGAGCTGGTACGAGCAGTACTTC; v_call: TRBV20-1; j_call: TRBJ2-7; d_call: TRBD2; clone_size: many
cdr3_aa: CSVARTGDRDEQYF; cdr3_nt: TGCAGCGTTGCAAGGACAGGCGACAGGGACGAGCAGTACTTC; v_call: TRBV29-1; j_call: TRBJ2-7; d_call: TRBD1; clone_size: few
cdr3_aa: CASKTGTPGFSWDEQYF; cdr3_nt: TGTGCCAGCAAAACCGGGACACCGGGATTCTCCTGGGACGAGCAGTACTTC; v_call: TRBV6-2/TRBV6-3; j_call: TRBJ2-7; d_call: .; clone_size: many
cdr3_aa: CASSYSGPLAGGPSTDTQYF; cdr3_nt: TGTGCCAGCAGTTACTCGGGACCTCTAGCGGGAGGTCCTAGCACAGATACGCAGTATTTT; v_call: TRBV6-6; j_call: TRBJ2-3; d_call: TRBD2; clone_size: few
cdr3_aa: CASDGGGTGVPYEQYF; cdr3_nt: TGTGCCAGCGACGGAGGGGGGACAGGAGTTCCCTACGAGCAGTACTTC; v_call: TRBV6-1; j_call: TRBJ2-7; d_call: TRBD1; clone_size: many
cdr3_aa: CASSMGQGEETQYF; cdr3_nt: TGTGCTAGCAGCATGGGACAGGGGGAGGAGACCCAGTACTTC; v_call: TRBV7-7; j_call: TRBJ2-5; d_call: TRBD1; clone_size: .
cdr3_aa: CASSRSGELFF; cdr3_nt: TGTGCCAGCAGCCGATCCGGGGAGCTGTTTTTT; v_call: TRBV7-9; j_call: TRBJ2-2; d_call: .; clone_size: few
cdr3_aa: CASSHFLTGLAGGPVQFF; cdr3_nt: TGCGCCAGCAGCCATTTTCTAACCGGACTAGCGGGAGGGCCGGTGCAGTTCTTC; v_call: TRBV4-3; j_call: TRBJ2-1; d_call: TRBD2; clone_size: .
cdr3_aa: CASSQGFQNSYEQYF; cdr3_nt: TGCGCCAGCAGCCAAGGATTCCAAAACTCCTACGAGCAGTACTTC; v_call: TRBV4-3; j_call: TRBJ2-7; d_call: .; clone_size: .
cdr3_aa: CASSPNPTSSYEQYF; cdr3_nt: TGTGCCAGCAGTCCGAACCCCACCAGCTCCTACGAGCAGTACTTC; v_call: TRBV6-5; j_call: TRBJ2-7; d_call: .; clone_size: many
cdr3_aa: CASSLVPASDTQYF; cdr3_nt: TGCGCCAGCAGCTTGGTCCCTGCGAGCGATACGCAGTATTTT; v_call: TRBV5-1; j_call: TRBJ2-3; d_call: .; clone_size: many
cdr3_aa: CATALGAGNEQFF; cdr3_nt: TGTGCCACGGCACTAGGCGCTGGCAATGAGCAGTTCTTC; v_call: TRBV10-3; j_call: TRBJ2-1; d_call: .; clone_size: many
cdr3_aa: CASSFGGQETQYF; cdr3_nt: TGTGCCAGCAGCTTTGGAGGACAAGAGACCCAGTACTTC; v_call: TRBV11-2; j_call: TRBJ2-5; d_call: .; clone_size: few
cdr3_aa: CASSSGTTGKLFF; cdr3_nt: TGTGCCAGCAGCTCCGGGACAACCGGAAAACTGTTTTTT; v_call: TRBV2; j_call: TRBJ1-4; d_call: .; clone_size: many
cdr3_aa: CASSRDRGETQYF; cdr3_nt: TGTGCCAGCAGCAGGGACAGGGGCGAGACCCAGTACTTC; v_call: TRBV7-3; j_call: TRBJ2-5; d_call: TRBD1; clone_size: .
cdr3_aa: CSVVLQGGLVADTQYF; cdr3_nt: TGCAGCGTTGTTCTACAGGGAGGCTTGGTAGCAGATACGCAGTATTTT; v_call: TRBV29-1; j_call: TRBJ2-3; d_call: .; clone_size: many
cdr3_aa: CASSRLEPQHF; cdr3_nt: TGTGCCAGCAGCCGTCTTGAGCCCCAGCATTTT; v_call: TRBV28; j_call: TRBJ1-5; d_call: .; clone_size: .
cdr3_aa: CASSLGALTGNTIYF; cdr3_nt: TGCGCCAGCAGTTTGGGGGCCCTCACTGGAAACACCATATATTTT; v_call: TRBV10-2; j_call: TRBJ1-3; d_call: .; clone_size: many